This T cell receptor beta chain comes out of a study of T-cell memory formation after mild COVID-19. Study-wide background: Across donors, TCR clusters were largely donor specific. Study observations and caveats: Balance between CD4 and CD8 was seen in clones contracting day 15 to 85, and a CD4+ lean was seen in later expanders. Memory cells collected pre-infection included some clones that later responded, suggesting cross-reactive memory joined.

5'RACE primed at constant segments yielded TCR alpha and TCR beta cDNA libraries bearing sample barcodes and UMIs. TCRdb reanalysed the 5' RACE reads using MiXCR and keeps one entry per CDR3 protein. The top ten hold roughly 21% of the sample, which has fewer than 400,000 distinct CDR3 sequences, 16% seen once. The table lists this clonotype with many counts. What it binds is not known. Germline CDR1 reads MGHRA; CDR2 reads YSYEKL. The V and J ends lost 2 bases and 4 bases, in that order; junction bases with no gene match: 4. The length of the CDR3 is 16 residues. Sequenced material: PBMCs or a T cell subset sorted from them (not recorded which). The V call is TRBV4-1, the J call TRBJ2-3; TRBD2 matches 12 bases. This receptor was taken from a man younger than 30 who had mild COVID-19 (a few samples of this study predate the infection). Cell type and time point are not known. Here the CDR3 reads CASSQLTSGSSDTQYF. In DNA, the CDR3 is TGCGCCAGCAGCCAACTGACTAGCGGGAGTTCAGATACGCAGTATTTT.